The subject of this entry is one T cell receptor (beta chain). Its matching antigen is unknown. The data were taken from a study of CD8+CD57+ T cells in acquired aplastic anemia. Overall study context: On average, sorted CD4+ and CD8+ cells gave approximately 3.5 ug of DNA.

Genomic DNA constituted the template upon which TCR beta VDJ and CDR3 profiling was performed. TCRdb reprocessed the reads via MiXCR and lists one record per CDR3 protein. The table shows fewer than 100,000 distinct CDR3 sequences, with less than 60% occurring only once. Study conclusions and caveats: CD8+ Simpson's diversity showed no significant patient-control difference. Patients and controls turned out to have roughly 30 CD8+ CDR3 sequences in common.

CDR1 and CDR2 (germline): SGHVS, FQNEAQ. The CDR3 runs to 14 residues. With 5 bases clipped from V and 5 bases from J, the junction kept 3 bases outside the gene matches. This TCR was sampled from a human donor in good health, serving as a control. This sequence joins TRBV7-8 and TRBJ1-6; 7 bases are a match to TRBD1. The specimen was sorted CD4+, CD8+, or CD8+CD57+ T cells (not recorded which) from PBMCs. CDR3 nucleotides: TGTGCCAGCAGCCAGGGACAGAATAATTCACCCCTCCACTTT. Its translation: CASSQGQNNSPLHF. The whole variable domain, remainder taken from reference TRBV7-8 and TRBJ1-6, is GAGVSQSPRYKVAKRGQDVALRCDPISGHVSLFWYQQALGQGPEFLTYFQNEAQLDKSGLPSDRFFAERPEGSVSTLKIQRTQQEDSAVYLCASSQGQNNSPLHFGNGTRLTVT.